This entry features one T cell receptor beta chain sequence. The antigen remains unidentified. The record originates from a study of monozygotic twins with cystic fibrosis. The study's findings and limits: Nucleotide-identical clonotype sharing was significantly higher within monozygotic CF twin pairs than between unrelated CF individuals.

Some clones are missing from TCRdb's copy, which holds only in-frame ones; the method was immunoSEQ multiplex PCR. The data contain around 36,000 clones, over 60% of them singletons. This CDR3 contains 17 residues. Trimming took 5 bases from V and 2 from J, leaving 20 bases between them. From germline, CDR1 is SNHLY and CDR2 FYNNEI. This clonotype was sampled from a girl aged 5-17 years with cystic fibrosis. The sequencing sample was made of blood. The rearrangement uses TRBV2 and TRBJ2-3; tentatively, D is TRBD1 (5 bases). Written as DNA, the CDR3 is TGTGCCAGCAGTTCGCCCCCTTCAGGGTACCTCACAGATACGCAGTATTTT. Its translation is CASSSPPSGYLTDTQYF.